This T cell receptor (beta chain) was identified in a study of CD8+ T cells in alopecia areata. At the level of the study: The drug, oral tofacitinib, was given to treated patients at 5 to 10 mg twice daily. Notes on the study in general: Higher clonality than in normal scalp was seen in lesional scalp, especially alopecia totalis/universalis.

Peripheral blood, together with lesional scalp punch biopsies, was collected from alopecia areata patients. About this clone itself: Its antigen remains unknown.

In each case, RNA was isolated and then reverse transcribed into cDNA as the sequencing template. The data were produced by immunoSEQ multiplex PCR, yet TCRdb's version contains in-frame clones alone and is incomplete. This sample has more than 200,000 clones, with roughly 69% found just once. CDR1 SGHTA and CDR2 FQGNSA come from the germline V gene. The CDR3 extends over 15 amino acids. V lost 7 bases to trimming and J lost 5 bases, with 20 bases between them. The sequence was collected from a human donor with alopecia areata. This material consisted of CD4+ T cells sorted from blood, taken at week 0. The rearrangement links TRBV7-2 to TRBJ2-5; a possible D gene is TRBD2 (5 bases). The CDR3 sequence is CASNRVVRAGETQYF. CDR3 coding DNA: TGTGCCAGCAACCGTGTAGTGAGGGCCGGGGAGACCCAGTACTTC. The complete variable domain, with remaining parts taken from reference TRBV7-2 and TRBJ2-5, reads GAGVSQSPSNKVTEKGKDVELRCDPISGHTALYWYRQSLGQGLEFLIYFQGNSAPDKSGLPSDRFSAERTGGSVSTLTIQRTQQEDSAVYLCASNRVVRAGETQYFGPGTRLLVL.